Listed below are T cell receptor beta chains from one sample, sequenced in a study of T cell responses to AZD1222 COVID-19 vaccine. Profiling relied on immunoSEQ multiplex PCR, and the TCRdb table lists in-frame clones only, not all of them. This table has 95,000 to 100,000 clones, about 92% appearing once. This sample comprised peripheral blood, obtained on day 0 of AZD1222 vaccination. The receptor set was obtained from an adult in good health. Both conserved end residues are part of each CDR3. D genes are given only for firm matches.

j_call: TRBJ1-1; v_call: TRBV6-4; d_call: -; cdr3_aa: CASRLDSGTEAFF; cdr3_nt: TGTGCCAGCAGACTGGACAGTGGCACTGAAGCTTTCTTT
j_call: TRBJ1-1; v_call: TRBV29-1; d_call: -; cdr3_aa: CSYQTGPGEAFF; cdr3_nt: TGCAGCTATCAAACAGGGCCGGGCGAAGCTTTCTTT
j_call: TRBJ1-2; v_call: TRBV18; d_call: -; cdr3_aa: CASSPRLGDYGYTF; cdr3_nt: TGTGCCAGCTCACCACGGTTAGGGGACTATGGCTACACCTTC
j_call: TRBJ2-7; v_call: TRBV2; d_call: -; cdr3_aa: CASRRQEGGNEQYF; cdr3_nt: TGTGCCAGCCGACGACAGGAAGGCGGCAACGAGCAGTACTTC
j_call: TRBJ1-2; v_call: TRBV7-2; d_call: -; cdr3_aa: CASSLASGQAIVKNYGYTF; cdr3_nt: TGTGCCAGCAGCTTAGCCTCGGGACAAGCCATCGTAAAGAACTATGGCTACACCTTC
j_call: TRBJ1-4; v_call: TRBV10-1; d_call: -; cdr3_aa: CADRRGKLFF; cdr3_nt: TGCGCAGACCGAAGGGGAAAACTGTTTTTT
j_call: TRBJ1-3; v_call: TRBV6-1; d_call: TRBD1; cdr3_aa: CASSEGYRGKGNTIYF; cdr3_nt: TGTGCCAGCAGTGAAGGGTACAGGGGGAAAGGAAACACCATATATTTT
j_call: TRBJ1-6; v_call: TRBV28; d_call: -; cdr3_aa: CASISRVGSPLHF; cdr3_nt: TGTGCCAGCATTTCCAGGGTGGGTTCACCCCTCCACTTT
j_call: TRBJ1-3; v_call: TRBV12-3/TRBV12-4; d_call: -; cdr3_aa: CASSSKPTEIYF; cdr3_nt: TGTGCCAGCAGTTCCAAGCCGACAGAGATATATTTT
j_call: TRBJ2-5; v_call: TRBV28; d_call: TRBD2; cdr3_aa: CASSPILAGVQTQYF; cdr3_nt: TGTGCCAGCAGCCCGATCTTAGCGGGAGTTCAGACCCAGTACTTC
j_call: TRBJ1-2; v_call: TRBV6-2/TRBV6-3; d_call: -; cdr3_aa: CASSSPGTDYGYTF; cdr3_nt: TGTGCCAGCAGTAGCCCCGGGACCGATTATGGCTACACCTTC
j_call: TRBJ1-1; v_call: TRBV6-2/TRBV6-3; d_call: -; cdr3_aa: CASSYSNRNTEAFF; cdr3_nt: TGTGCCAGCAGTTACTCGAACCGGAACACTGAAGCTTTCTTT
j_call: TRBJ1-2; v_call: TRBV27; d_call: TRBD1; cdr3_aa: CASSPFHRGDGYTF; cdr3_nt: TGTGCCAGCAGTCCCTTTCACAGGGGTGATGGCTACACCTTC
j_call: TRBJ2-7; v_call: TRBV27; d_call: -; cdr3_aa: CASSLFDRAYEQYF; cdr3_nt: TGTGCCAGCAGTTTATTCGACAGAGCCTACGAGCAGTACTTC
j_call: TRBJ1-2; v_call: TRBV27; d_call: TRBD1; cdr3_aa: CASSLRQGASGYTF; cdr3_nt: TGTGCCAGCAGTTTACGGCAGGGGGCCTCTGGCTACACCTTC
j_call: TRBJ2-1; v_call: TRBV11-2; d_call: TRBD1; cdr3_aa: CASSSRDRDPNEQFF; cdr3_nt: TGTGCCAGCAGCTCCAGGGACAGGGACCCCAATGAGCAGTTCTTC
j_call: TRBJ1-2; v_call: TRBV4-1; d_call: -; cdr3_aa: CASSQDGGGGIGGYTF; cdr3_nt: TGCGCCAGCAGCCAAGATGGCGGGGGAGGGATTGGTGGCTACACCTTC
j_call: TRBJ2-7; v_call: TRBV3-1/TRBV3-2; d_call: -; cdr3_aa: CASSQDPGEDEQYF; cdr3_nt: TGTGCCAGCAGCCAAGATCCGGGGGAGGACGAGCAGTACTTC
j_call: TRBJ1-4; v_call: TRBV2; d_call: TRBD1; cdr3_aa: CASSAGQGSSEKLFF; cdr3_nt: TGTGCCAGCAGCGCGGGACAGGGAAGTTCCGAAAAACTGTTTTTT
j_call: TRBJ1-4; v_call: TRBV6-5; d_call: -; cdr3_aa: CASGRYRATNEKLFF; cdr3_nt: TGTGCCAGTGGGAGGTACAGAGCGACTAATGAAAAACTGTTTTTT
j_call: TRBJ1-1; v_call: TRBV2; d_call: -; cdr3_aa: CASTQTGKMNTEAFF; cdr3_nt: TGTGCCAGCACGCAAACAGGGAAGATGAACACTGAAGCTTTCTTT
j_call: TRBJ1-1; v_call: TRBV12-5; d_call: TRBD1; cdr3_aa: CASGLVQGASTEAFF; cdr3_nt: TGTGCTAGTGGTTTGGTACAGGGGGCGAGTACTGAAGCTTTCTTT
j_call: TRBJ2-1; v_call: TRBV6-2/TRBV6-3; d_call: -; cdr3_aa: CASSPGPVGEQFF; cdr3_nt: TGTGCCAGCAGCCCGGGCCCGGTGGGTGAGCAGTTCTTC
j_call: TRBJ1-2; v_call: TRBV3-1/TRBV3-2; d_call: -; cdr3_aa: CASSQLPGGINYGYTF; cdr3_nt: TGTGCCAGCAGCCAATTGCCGGGGGGCATCAACTATGGCTACACCTTC
j_call: TRBJ2-2; v_call: TRBV10-3; d_call: -; cdr3_aa: CAISESGGELFF; cdr3_nt: TGTGCCATCAGTGAGTCGGGCGGGGAGCTGTTTTTT
j_call: TRBJ2-7; v_call: TRBV27; d_call: -; cdr3_aa: CASRRDSSYEQYF; cdr3_nt: TGTGCCAGCAGGCGGGACAGCTCCTACGAGCAGTACTTC
j_call: TRBJ2-1; v_call: TRBV29-1; d_call: TRBD2; cdr3_aa: CSVVQLAGGPREQFF; cdr3_nt: TGCAGCGTTGTCCAACTAGCGGGAGGGCCTAGGGAGCAGTTCTTC
j_call: TRBJ1-5; v_call: TRBV7-8; d_call: -; cdr3_aa: CASSQVWTPSNQPQHF; cdr3_nt: TGTGCCAGCAGCCAAGTATGGACACCGAGCAATCAGCCCCAGCATTTT
j_call: TRBJ2-7; v_call: TRBV5-3; d_call: -; cdr3_aa: CARSFGGSSYEQYF; cdr3_nt: TGTGCCAGAAGCTTCGGTGGGAGCTCCTACGAGCAGTACTTC